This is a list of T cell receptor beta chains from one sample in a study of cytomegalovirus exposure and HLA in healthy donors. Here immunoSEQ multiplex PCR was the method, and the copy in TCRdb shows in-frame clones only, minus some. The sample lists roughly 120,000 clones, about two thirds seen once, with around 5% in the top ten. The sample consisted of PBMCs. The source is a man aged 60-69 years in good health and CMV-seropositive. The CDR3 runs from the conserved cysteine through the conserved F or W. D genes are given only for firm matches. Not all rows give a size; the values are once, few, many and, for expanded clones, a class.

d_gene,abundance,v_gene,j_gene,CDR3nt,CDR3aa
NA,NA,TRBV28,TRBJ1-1,TGTGCCAGCAGTTTAAGACGGGACACTGAAGCTTTCTTT,CASSLRRDTEAFF
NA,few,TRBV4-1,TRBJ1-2,TGCGCCAGCAGCCAAGATCAGGGTCTATCTTCTGGCTACACCTTC,CASSQDQGLSSGYTF
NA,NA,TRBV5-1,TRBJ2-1,TGCGCCAGCAGCTTGGACAGCTTCAATGAGCAGTTCTTC,CASSLDSFNEQFF
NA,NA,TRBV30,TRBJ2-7,TGTGCCTGGAGTGGGGGTGGACACTCTATTACCTACGAGCAGTACTTC,CAWSGGGHSITYEQYF
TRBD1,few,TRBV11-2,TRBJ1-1,TGTGCCAGCAGCTTAGGGGCAGGGACAGGGTACACTGAAGCTTTCTTT,CASSLGAGTGYTEAFF
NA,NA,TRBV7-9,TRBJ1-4,TGTGCCAGCAGCCAATGGACAGAAGGTGAAAAACTGTTTTTT,CASSQWTEGEKLFF
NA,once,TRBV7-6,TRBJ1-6,TGTGCCAGCAGCTTAGTAGCCGGGGAGAATTCACCCCTCCACTTT,CASSLVAGENSPLHF
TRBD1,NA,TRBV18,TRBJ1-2,TGTGCCAGCTCACCACCGACAGGGGCCGACTATGGCTACACCTTC,CASSPPTGADYGYTF
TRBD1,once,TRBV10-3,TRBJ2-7,TGTGCCATCGGGAACAGGGGTTACGAGCAGTACTTC,CAIGNRGYEQYF
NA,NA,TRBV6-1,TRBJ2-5,TGTGCCAGCAGTCAGACTTTGAACGCTGGGGAGACCCAGTACTTC,CASSQTLNAGETQYF
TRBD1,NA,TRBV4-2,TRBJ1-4,TGTGCCAGCAGCCAAACTGGGACAGGGGGACCCACAAGGGAAAAACTGTTTTTT,CASSQTGTGGPTREKLFF
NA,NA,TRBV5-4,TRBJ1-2,TGTGCCAGCAGCTTGGGACAGTGGGATGGCTACACCTTC,CASSLGQWDGYTF
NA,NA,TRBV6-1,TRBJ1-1,TGTGCCAGCAGTGAAGTATATGTAACTGAAGCTTTCTTT,CASSEVYVTEAFF
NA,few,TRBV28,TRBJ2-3,TGTGCCAGCAGTTCCCTGAAAGTGTCGGGTACAGATACGCAGTATTTT,CASSSLKVSGTDTQYF
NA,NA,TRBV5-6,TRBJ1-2,TGTGCCAGCAGCTTGGCCGGTGGCTACACCTTC,CASSLAGGYTF
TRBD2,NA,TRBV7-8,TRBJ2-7,TGTGCCAGCAGCTTAGAACTAGCGGGGGGCTACGAGCAGTACTTC,CASSLELAGGYEQYF
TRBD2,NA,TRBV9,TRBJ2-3,TGTGCCACCACTGCCGGGACTACCTCCACAGATACGCAGTATTTT,CATTAGTTSTDTQYF
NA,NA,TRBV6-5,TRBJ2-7,TGTGCCAGCAGTTACGAATCCCCTCCGAGCTCCTACGAGCAGTACTTC,CASSYESPPSSYEQYF
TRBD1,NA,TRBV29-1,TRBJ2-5,TGCAGCGTTGACGGACAGGGAAGAGCGGAGGAGACCCAGTACTTC,CSVDGQGRAEETQYF
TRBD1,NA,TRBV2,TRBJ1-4,TGTGCCAGCAGGACGGGGGACAGCTTGGGAGAAAAACTGTTTTTT,CASRTGDSLGEKLFF
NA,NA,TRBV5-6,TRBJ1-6,TGTGCCAGCAGCTTTAGTCCAGGGGAGCCCCTCCACTTT,CASSFSPGEPLHF
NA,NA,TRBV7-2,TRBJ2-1,TGTGCCAGCAGCCGACAGGTAGGGGAGCAGTTCTTC,CASSRQVGEQFF
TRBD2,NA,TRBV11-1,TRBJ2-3,TGTGCCAGCGGGAGGACTAGCGGTGACACAGATACGCAGTATTTT,CASGRTSGDTDTQYF
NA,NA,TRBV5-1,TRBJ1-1,TGCGCCAGCAGCTTGGGAACTCAAGCGTTAGGCACTGAAGCTTTCTTT,CASSLGTQALGTEAFF
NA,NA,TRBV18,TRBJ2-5,TGTGCCAGCTCGCGGGGGCCTCAAGAGACCCAGTACTTC,CASSRGPQETQYF
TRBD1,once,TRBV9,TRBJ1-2,TGTGCCAGCAGCGTAGAAGGGACAGGGAATGGCTACACCTTC,CASSVEGTGNGYTF
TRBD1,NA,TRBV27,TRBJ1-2,TGTGCCAGCAGTTTATCGTGGACAGGGGGTAACTACACCTTC,CASSLSWTGGNYTF
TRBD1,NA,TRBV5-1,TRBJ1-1,TGCGCCAGCAGCTTGGAAGGGACAGGGGATGAAGCTTTCTTT,CASSLEGTGDEAFF
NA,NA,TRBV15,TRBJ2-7,TGTGCCACCAGCCAACGACAGGCCCACTACGAGCAGTACTTC,CATSQRQAHYEQYF
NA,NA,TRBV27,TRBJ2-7,TGTGCCAGCAGATTCACAGGATCCTACGAGCAGTACTTC,CASRFTGSYEQYF
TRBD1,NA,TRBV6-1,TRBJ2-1,TGTGCCAGCAGTGAGCCCGGGACAGGGGGGATTGAGCAGTTCTTC,CASSEPGTGGIEQFF
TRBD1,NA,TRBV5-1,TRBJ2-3,TGCGCCAGTAGTGGACAGGGGGGGACAGATACGCAGTATTTT,CASSGQGGTDTQYF
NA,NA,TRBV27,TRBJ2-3,TGTGCCAGCAGTTTATCGAGGGCAGATACGCAGTATTTT,CASSLSRADTQYF
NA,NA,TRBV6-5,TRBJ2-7,TGTGCCAGCAGTTTCATGACAGGAGGCTACGAGCAGTACTTC,CASSFMTGGYEQYF
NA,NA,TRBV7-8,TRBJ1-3,TGTGCCAGCAGCTTAGCGTCAGGGGTGGACACCATATATTTT,CASSLASGVDTIYF
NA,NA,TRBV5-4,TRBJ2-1,TGTGCCAGCAGCCCCCCGGCTAGCTTCTACAATGAGCAGTTCTTC,CASSPPASFYNEQFF
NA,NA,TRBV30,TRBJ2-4,TGTGCCTGGAGTCCAACAGGGCTAGCCAAAAACATTCAGTACTTC,CAWSPTGLAKNIQYF
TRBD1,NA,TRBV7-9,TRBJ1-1,TGTTCCAGCAGCGCAGGGGGCACTGAAGCTTTCTTT,CSSSAGGTEAFF
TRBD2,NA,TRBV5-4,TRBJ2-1,TGTGCCAGCAGCCCGGAGGGACTAGGAATGTGGTTTGGGAATGAGCAGTTCTTC,CASSPEGLGMWFGNEQFF
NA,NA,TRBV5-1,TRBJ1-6,TGCGCCAGCAGCCTCCGGACACCCACACTCGACTCCTATAATTCACCCCTCCACTTT,CASSLRTPTLDSYNSPLHF